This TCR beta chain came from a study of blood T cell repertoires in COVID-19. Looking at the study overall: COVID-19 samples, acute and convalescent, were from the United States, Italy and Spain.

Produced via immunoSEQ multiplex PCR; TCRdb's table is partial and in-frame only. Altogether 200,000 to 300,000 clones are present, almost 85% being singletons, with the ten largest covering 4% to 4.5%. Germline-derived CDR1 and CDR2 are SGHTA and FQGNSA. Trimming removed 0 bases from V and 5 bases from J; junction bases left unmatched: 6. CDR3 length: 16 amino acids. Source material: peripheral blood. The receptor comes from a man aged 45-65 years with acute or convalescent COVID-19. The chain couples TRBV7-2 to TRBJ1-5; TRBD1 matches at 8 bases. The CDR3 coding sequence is TGTGCCAGCAGCTTAGCCCCAGGACAGGGCTATCAGCCCCAGCATTTT. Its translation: CASSLAPGQGYQPQHF. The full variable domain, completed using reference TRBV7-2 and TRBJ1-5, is GAGVSQSPSNKVTEKGKDVELRCDPISGHTALYWYRQSLGQGLEFLIYFQGNSAPDKSGLPSDRFSAERTGGSVSTLTIQRTQQEDSAVYLCASSLAPGQGYQPQHFGDGTRLSIL.